What follows describes a single TCR beta chain. This CDR3 region has 16 residues. The germline CDR1 and CDR2 sequences are SEHNR and FQNEAQ (reference sequence). The J segment lost 5 bases and the V segment lost 4 bases, leaving 13 bases of the junction unmatched. This sample was included in a study of blood T cells in healthy people across ages. Through a sample-barcoded 5' primer and a J-beta primer mix, a second PCR was run for roughly 7 to 12 cycles. TCRdb called the 5' RACE reads again in MiXCR, with one record for every CDR3 protein. The sample lists 850,000 to 950,000 distinct CDR3 sequences, 25% to 30% occurring once.

This TCR was sampled from an elderly woman in good health. Sequences were obtained from blood. This sequence joins TRBV7-9 and TRBJ2-5; 7 positions match TRBD2. This chain's CDR3 is CASSSPSGMGGETQYF. The CDR3 nucleotides are TGTGCCAGCAGCTCACCGAGCGGGATGGGAGGCGAGACCCAGTACTTC. Based on the CDR3 plus reference TRBV7-9 and TRBJ2-5, the full variable domain is DTGVSQNPRHKITKRGQNVTFRCDPISEHNRLYWYRQTLGQGPEFLTYFQNEAQLEKSRLLSDRFSAERPKGSFSTLEIQRTEQGDSAMYLCASSSPSGMGGETQYFGPGTRLLVL.